This TCR beta chain emerged from a study of cytomegalovirus exposure and HLA in healthy donors. Study observations and caveats: High specificity and sensitivity for cytomegalovirus status were reported for the classifier. For most TCR beta V segments, an earlier analysis put the productive rate at about 90% or about 30% of the time.

On this clone: The antigen is unknown.

The CDR3 covers 17 residues. V was clipped by 1 base and J by 5 bases; unmatched bases: 10. Germline CDR1 and CDR2: SGHTA and FQGNSA. The PCR made use of 60 Vbeta and 13 Jbeta primers. TCRdb's copy holds only in-frame clones and misses some; the assay was immunoSEQ multiplex PCR. The data hold some 150,000 clones, with less than 10% observed a single time. Donors sampled were nominally healthy, though unrecorded immune exposures were likely. The source is a male donor in good health and CMV-seronegative. Sequencing was carried out using PBMCs. This sequence joins TRBV7-2 and TRBJ2-5; 10 bases are shared with TRBD2. The CDR3 DNA follows: TGTGCCAGCAGCTTAGGGCAGCGGGGGGGCCGCCGGGAGACCCAGTACTTC. Amino acid sequence: CASSLGQRGGRRETQYF.